The sequence of this TCR beta chain was determined in a study of chemoradiotherapy in HPV16-positive cancers. Broader study findings: Functional assays defining HPV-specific T cells used only two HPV16-positive patients.

CDR1 is WSHSY, CDR2 SAAADI, per germline. CDR3 length: 15 amino acids. V lost 10 bases and J 3 bases, leaving 16 bases between the germline ends. Comments on this clone: Antigen specificity is unknown.

Samples were taken several times over chemoradiotherapy. TCRdb keeps only in-frame clones here, not all; method: immunoSEQ multiplex PCR. The sample shows about 32,000 clones, about 91% of them seen only once. Sequences were derived from blood, sampled from a patient who underwent chemoradiotherapy. This TCR came from a human donor with HPV-associated anogenital cancer. This chain uses TRBV10-2 with TRBJ1-6, with D perhaps matching TRBD1 (5 bases). In nucleotides, the CDR3 is TGCGCCACCTCGAGTTGGGGCGACTATAATTCACCCCTCCACTTT. Protein: CATSSWGDYNSPLHF.